The 16 T cell receptor beta chains presented below share a single source sample, sequenced in a study of cytomegalovirus exposure and HLA in healthy donors. Use of 60 Vbeta and 13 Jbeta primers characterized the PCR. Profiled with immunoSEQ multiplex PCR; TCRdb holds only in-frame clones, not every one. The data contain tens of thousands of clones, 79% of them singletons. Input material: PBMCs. The receptors originated from a young man in good health and CMV-seronegative.

V gene TRBV11-3 combines with J gene TRBJ1-1; D possibly corresponds to TRBD1 (5 bases). The CDR3 extends over 16 amino acids. The germline V gene encodes CDR1 SGHNT and CDR2 YENEEA. Trimming left V 2 bases short and J 3 bases short, with 16 bases between. The chain's CDR3 is CASSLSFSGADTEAFF. The CDR3 nucleotides read TGTGCCAGCAGCTTATCTTTCTCTGGGGCGGACACTGAAGCTTTCTTT.

The chain has TRBV2 and TRBJ1-1, with D possibly matching TRBD1 (6 bases). Germline lookup yields CDR1 SNHLY and CDR2 FYNNEI. This CDR3 is built from 14 residues. Trimming stripped 7 bases from V and 0 bases from J, with 12 bases between. CDR3 DNA: TGTGCCAGCAAGGCAGGGGCCATGAACACTGAAGCTTTCTTT. It translates to CASKAGAMNTEAFF.

This chain joins TRBV2 and TRBJ2-3; 7 positions match TRBD2. CDR3 size: 14 residues. Germline assignment: CDR1 SNHLY and CDR2 FYNNEI. V lost 5 bases, J lost 3 bases, and 5 bases stayed unmatched. In DNA form, the CDR3 reads TGTGCCAGCAGTCGCGGGGGAGGGACAGATACGCAGTATTTT. Its protein is CASSRGGGTDTQYF.

This chain connects TRBV27 to TRBJ1-1; perhaps TRBD1 as D (6 bases). V was pared by 5 bases and J by 3 bases, with 16 bases between. The CDR3 sequence is 15 residues long. Looked up from germline, CDR1 is MNHEY and CDR2 is SMNVEV (reference sequence). The CDR3 sequence: CASSRFPAGDTEAFF. For the CDR3, the DNA is TGTGCCAGCAGTCGATTTCCCGCAGGGGACACTGAAGCTTTCTTT.

This clone showed up just once. The rearrangement joins TRBV18 to TRBJ1-5, with 8 bases aligning to TRBD1. This CDR3 is 14 amino acids long. Germline values: CDR1 KGHSH, CDR2 LQKENI. V lost 3 bases, J lost 4 bases, and 2 bases stayed unmatched. The CDR3 nucleotides are TGTGCCAGCTCACCCGACAGGGGTAATCAGCCCCAGCATTTT. This encodes CASSPDRGNQPQHF.

The chain combines TRBV18 with TRBJ1-2; D uncertain. V was clipped by 4 bases and J by 4 bases, with 13 bases between them. Germline CDR1 is KGHSH and CDR2 is LQKENI. The CDR3 runs to 14 residues. CDR3 bases: TGTGCCAGCTCACGGGAGGAGAAAATCTATGGCTACACCTTC. This codes for CASSREEKIYGYTF.

This clone was observed a handful of times. The chain links TRBV7-8 to TRBJ2-7, with 9 bases lining up with TRBD1. V shed 5 bases and J 3 bases; nucleotides not matched to a gene: 8. CDR3 length: 15 amino acids. CDR1 SGHVS and CDR2 FQNEAQ come from the germline V gene. The CDR3 DNA follows: TGTGCCAGCAGCCCGGGGTGGGGACAGGGCTACGAGCAGTACTTC. Amino acids: CASSPGWGQGYEQYF.

This clone was observed a few times. The J gene is TRBJ2-1, the V gene TRBV5-4; TRBD2 is a possible D gene (6 bases). The V gene lost 2 bases and the J gene lost 3 bases, with 18 bases spanning the gap. The CDR3 loop spans 17 amino acids. Looked up from germline, CDR1 is SGHNT and CDR2 is YYREEE (reference sequence). CDR3 amino acids: CASSFGTSLKDYNEQFF. As DNA, the CDR3 is TGTGCCAGCAGCTTCGGGACTTCTCTAAAAGACTACAATGAGCAGTTCTTC. Using reference TRBV5-4 and TRBJ2-1 for the parts outside the CDR3, the full variable domain is ETGVTQSPTHLIKTRGQQVTLRCSSQSGHNTVSWYQQALGQGPQFIFQYYREEENGRGNFPPRFSGLQFPNYSSELNVNALELDDSALYLCASSFGTSLKDYNEQFFGPGTRLTVL.

This rearrangement joins TRBV2 to TRBJ2-2; no clear D. Germline CDR1 and CDR2: SNHLY and FYNNEI. The CDR3 covers 14 residues. Trimming removed 7 bases at V and 7 bases at J, with 16 bases between. Written as DNA, the CDR3 is TGTGCCAGCATTCTCATCCACGGTTACGGGGAGCTGTTTTTT. Protein: CASILIHGYGELFF.

The chain links TRBV5-1 to TRBJ1-1; 11 bases agree with TRBD1. Germline trimming cut 4 bases from V and 10 bases from J; bases unmatched to any gene: 27. This CDR3 is built from 20 residues. Germline V gives CDR1 SGHRS, CDR2 YFSETQ. This CDR3 reads CASSPVPGQGVRPRSEGAFF. The CDR3 DNA reads as TGCGCCAGCAGCCCAGTCCCGGGACAGGGGGTGAGGCCCCGCTCGGAGGGAGCTTTCTTT.

This chain uses TRBV28 with TRBJ2-2; D perhaps matches TRBD2 (6 bases). This CDR3 has 14 residues. Trimming cost V 7 bases and J 6 bases, with 15 bases left between them. The germline CDR1 and CDR2 sequences are MDHEN and SYDVKM. CDR3 region: CASTPGWGAGELFF. CDR3 DNA: TGTGCCAGCACCCCCGGTTGGGGGGCCGGGGAGCTGTTTTTT.

This clone was found once. J is TRBJ1-2 and V is TRBV6-6; D gene ambiguous. Trimming left V 6 bases short and J 3 bases short, with 17 bases between. CDR3 length equals 15 residues. The germline V gene encodes CDR1 MNHNY and CDR2 SVGAGI (reference sequence). The CDR3 DNA reads TGTGCCAGCAGGTCCCGAATTCCGGCGGACTATGGCTACACCTTC. As protein: CASRSRIPADYGYTF.

The V call is TRBV10-3, the J call TRBJ1-2; D perhaps matches TRBD1 (5 bases). CDR1 is ENHRY and CDR2 is SYGVKD in the germline V gene. Deletions cut 3 bases from V and 0 bases from J, with 14 bases between. This CDR3 is 16 amino acids long. The CDR3 nucleotides are TGTGCCATCAGTGAACTGTTCAGGGCCACTAACTATGGCTACACCTTC. Its translation is CAISELFRATNYGYTF.

The rearrangement uses TRBV19 and TRBJ1-2; TRBD1 agrees at 8 bases. V was clipped by 3 bases and J by 5 bases; unmatched bases: 8. Germline V lookup: CDR1 LNHDA, CDR2 SQIVND (reference sequence). The CDR3 has 15 amino acids. CDR3 amino acids: CASSIKQGVEYGYTF. CDR3 sequence (DNA): TGTGCCAGTAGTATTAAACAGGGGGTAGAGTATGGCTACACCTTC.

The rearrangement uses TRBV7-3 and TRBJ2-3; 8 nucleotides agree with TRBD2. Germline V gene data show CDR1 as SGHTA and CDR2 as FQGTGA. V lost 2 bases and J lost 2; bases outside the gene matches: 3. The CDR3 has 15 amino acids. The CDR3 DNA reads TGTGCCAGCAGCTTAGCGGGGGGCCCCACAGATACGCAGTATTTT. Translated, it gives CASSLAGGPTDTQYF.

V gene TRBV30 combines with J gene TRBJ2-3; 9 nucleotides line up with TRBD2. The germline V gene encodes CDR1 GTSNPN and CDR2 SVGIG (reference sequence). Trimming at V came to 1 base and at J to 7 bases, leaving 9 bases not matched to a gene. This CDR3 spans 15 amino acids. CDR3 protein: CAWSEWRLAENTQYF. CDR3 DNA sequence: TGTGCCTGGAGTGAGTGGAGACTAGCGGAAAATACGCAGTATTTT.